Following are 22 T cell receptor beta chains from one sample sequenced in a study of human T cells and chemical hapten exposure. Time point in this sample: patch test 1, 2 weeks after DPC sensitization. Treatment: therapeutic diphenylcyclopropenone sensitization with weekly scalp DPC. TCRdb reanalysed the RACE reads using MiXCR and keeps one entry per CDR3 protein. The sample includes 95,000 or so distinct CDR3 sequences, about 10% of them seen just once. Source: whole blood, taken in connection with sensitization to the hapten diphenylcyclopropenone (DPC). The receptors were sampled from a man aged 35-49 years with alopecia areata. Some clones in this sample may be carry-over from other donors' samples.

J is TRBJ1-5 and V is TRBV6-2 or TRBV6-3; a possible D gene is TRBD1 (5 bases). Germline CDR1 is MNHEY and CDR2 is SVGEGT. V was trimmed by 3 bases and J by 5 bases, leaving 14 bases between them. This CDR3 has 15 residues. CDR3 nucleotide sequence: TGTGCCAGCAGTTATCGGACCTGGGACCATCAGCCCCAGCATTTT. Translation: CASSYRTWDHQPQHF.

This clonotype was counted at least ten times. The rearrangement joins TRBV20-1 to TRBJ2-3, with 8 positions matching TRBD2. V shed 5 bases and J 4 bases; nucleotides not matched to a gene: 11. CDR3 length: 15 residues. Germline CDR1 DFQATT, CDR2 SNEGSKA (reference sequence). As DNA, the CDR3 is TGCAGTGCTTTCTCGGGACTAGGGGGTGCAGATACGCAGTATTTT. Translating gives CSAFSGLGGADTQYF.

This rearrangement joins TRBV28 to TRBJ2-5, with D possibly being TRBD2 (6 bases). The CDR3 is 14 residues long. With 7 bases removed from V and 4 bases from J, the gap between germline ends came to 16 bases. CDR1 MDHEN and CDR2 SYDVKM come from the germline V gene. The CDR3 coding sequence is TGTGCCAGCATCCCCGGAGGGATTGCAGAGACCCAGTACTTC. Translated, it gives CASIPGGIAETQYF.

This clonotype was counted ten times or more. This sequence joins TRBV7-2 and TRBJ2-1; D not resolved. This CDR3 spans 11 amino acids. Deletions cut 2 bases from V and 8 bases from J, with 4 bases between. Germline lookup yields CDR1 SGHTA and CDR2 FQGNSA. In DNA, the CDR3 is TGTGCCAGCAGCTTAATGGATGAGCAGTTCTTC. It translates to CASSLMDEQFF.

V and J are TRBV6-6 and TRBJ1-4; 12 bases match TRBD1. CDR3 length: 19 residues. J lost 0 bases, V lost 7 bases, and 12 bases had no gene match. The germline CDR1 and CDR2 sequences are MNHNY and SVGAGI (reference sequence). CDR3 coding DNA: TGTGCCAGCACTCAAAAGGGTGGGACAGGGGGCGCAACTAATGAAAAACTGTTTTTT. Translating it yields CASTQKGGTGGATNEKLFF.

The chain uses TRBV20-1 and TRBJ2-3, with D perhaps given as TRBD1 or TRBD2 (6 bases each). This CDR3 is 23 amino acids long. The germline V and J ends were trimmed by 6 bases and 0 bases, with 40 bases remaining between them. Germline CDR1 DFQATT, CDR2 SNEGSKA (reference sequence). CDR3 amino acids: CSAVPRMGARFGGGSSSTDTQYF. The CDR3, as DNA: TGCAGTGCCGTTCCGAGGATGGGGGCCCGTTTTGGGGGAGGATCTTCTAGCACAGATACGCAGTATTTT.

The rearrangement joins TRBV27 to TRBJ1-2, with a weak D call TRBD1 (6 bases). The CDR3 runs 15 residues. Germline CDR1 reads MNHEY; CDR2 reads SMNVEV (reference sequence). V gave up 2 bases and J gave up 4 bases, with 14 bases separating them. The CDR3 coding sequence is TGTGCCAGCAGTTTACGGGACATCCTCAGCTATGGCTACACCTTC. It is translated as CASSLRDILSYGYTF.

At least ten counts were recorded for this clonotype. The chain employs TRBV3-1 and TRBJ2-7; possible D gene TRBD2, 5 bases. The germline CDR1 and CDR2 sequences are LGHDT and YNNKEL (reference sequence). This CDR3 has 13 amino acids. Trimming left V 1 base short and J 4 bases short, with 8 bases between. The CDR3 DNA follows: TGTGCCAGCAGCCAAGTCAGAGGGTACGAGCAGTACTTC. Its translation is CASSQVRGYEQYF.

The V call is TRBV6-6, the J call TRBJ2-3; TRBD2 matches at 7 bases. From germline, CDR1 is MNHNY and CDR2 SVGAGI (reference sequence). The CDR3 sequence is 13 residues long. Trimming took 10 bases from V and 4 from J; bases not matched to a gene: 8. The CDR3 region is CATSRLASDTQYF. CDR3 coding DNA: TGTGCCACCTCAAGACTAGCCTCAGATACGCAGTATTTT.

At least ten counts were recorded for this clonotype. This chain links TRBV4-3 with TRBJ1-2; no firm D call. The V end was cut by 2 bases, the J end by 8 bases, with 24 bases between. This CDR3 contains 17 residues. Germline lookup yields CDR1 LGHNA and CDR2 YSLEER. CDR3 protein: CASSQSERGFGWSGYTF. The CDR3 bases are TGCGCCAGCAGCCAATCCGAACGGGGATTTGGGTGGTCGGGCTACACCTTC.

The genes are TRBV24-1 and TRBJ2-2; 12 nucleotides line up with TRBD1. The CDR3 totals 14 residues. The germline gives CDR1 KGHDR, CDR2 SFDVKD. Trimming at V came to 4 bases and at J to 13 bases, leaving 6 bases not matched to a gene. Written as DNA, the CDR3 is TGTGCCACCAGTGACCCCGGGACAGGGGGCGCGCTGTTTTTT. Its translation: CATSDPGTGGALFF.

This sequence joins TRBV5-1 and TRBJ1-3; no definite D call. CDR1 and CDR2 from the germline V gene are SGHRS and YFSETQ. This CDR3 has 14 residues. V was trimmed by 0 bases and J by 0 bases, leaving 4 bases between them. CDR3 amino acids: CASSLGRSGNTIYF. For the CDR3, the DNA is TGCGCCAGCAGCTTGGGTCGCTCTGGAAACACCATATATTTT.

The chain employs TRBV5-1 and TRBJ1-1; D gene uncertain. The CDR3 is made up of 15 amino acids. The V end was cut by 0 bases, the J end by 0 bases, with 9 bases between. Germline V CDR1 and CDR2: SGHRS, YFSETQ. CDR3 residues: CASSLESNLNTEAFF. CDR3 nucleotides: TGCGCCAGCAGCTTGGAGTCGAATTTGAACACTGAAGCTTTCTTT. Using reference TRBV5-1 and TRBJ1-1 for the parts outside the CDR3, the full variable domain is KAGVTQTPRYLIKTRGQQVTLSCSPISGHRSVSWYQQTPGQGLQFLFEYFSETQRNKGNFPGRFSGRQFSNSRSEMNVSTLELGDSALYLCASSLESNLNTEAFFGQGTRLTVV.

This clonotype was observed many times. This chain uses TRBV6-2 or TRBV6-3 with TRBJ2-1, with 12 bases that match TRBD2. V gave up 2 bases and J gave up 5 bases; unmatched junction bases: 7. CDR1 is MNHEY and CDR2 is SVGEGT in the germline V gene. The CDR3 is 17 amino acids. Here the CDR3 reads CASSYGGTSGRDNEQFF. In DNA, the CDR3 is TGTGCCAGCAGTTACGGGGGGACTAGCGGGCGGGACAATGAGCAGTTCTTC.

This clonotype was counted a few times. This chain uses TRBV13 with TRBJ1-5; 8 bases are a match to TRBD1. Germline V gene lookup returns CDR1 PRHDT and CDR2 FYEKMQ (reference sequence). The CDR3 is made up of 15 amino acids. After removal of 5 bases from V and 7 bases from J, the junction contained 10 bases not matched to a gene. The CDR3: CASSVDRGQGQPQHF. The CDR3 nucleotides are TGTGCCAGCAGCGTAGACAGGGGACAAGGACAGCCCCAGCATTTT.

The gene calls are TRBV5-1 and TRBJ2-1, with TRBD2 matching 8 bases. Germline V CDR1 and CDR2: SGHRS, YFSETQ. The CDR3 loop spans 16 amino acids. Trimming cost V 0 bases and J 9 bases; bases outside gene matches: 11. Here the CDR3 DNA reads TGCGCCAGCAGCTTGGAAATAGCGGGAAGGTCCGGTGAGCAGTTCTTC. Protein sequence: CASSLEIAGRSGEQFF.

This clonotype was recorded at least ten times. The chain combines TRBV20-1 with TRBJ1-2; 10 bases are shared with TRBD1. Germline values: CDR1 DFQATT, CDR2 SNEGSKA (reference sequence). The CDR3 contains 13 residues. Trimming removed 5 bases from V and 7 bases from J; junction bases left unmatched: 7. The CDR3 loop is CSAPGTGVGGYTF. The CDR3 DNA follows: TGCAGTGCTCCCGGGACAGGGGTTGGTGGCTACACCTTC.

V and J are TRBV5-1 and TRBJ2-1, with a possible D match to TRBD2 (6 bases). The CDR3 has 13 residues. Per germline, CDR1 SGHRS and CDR2 YFSETQ. With 4 bases removed from V and 4 bases from J, the gap between germline ends came to 9 bases. CDR3 nucleotides: TGCGCCAGCAGCCTGGGGACTTACAATGAGCAGTTCTTC. Residues: CASSLGTYNEQFF.

The chain couples TRBV18 to TRBJ2-3, with 7 bases identical to TRBD1. There are 15 residues in the CDR3. Trimming took 5 bases from V and 7 from J; bases not matched to a gene: 12. The germline gives CDR1 KGHSH, CDR2 LQKENI. The CDR3 DNA is TGTGCCAGCTCAATAGACCAAGGGGGCTCACATACGCAGTATTTT. It encodes CASSIDQGGSHTQYF.

Only a few counts were recorded for this clonotype. V usage is TRBV14 and J usage is TRBJ1-1; perhaps TRBD1 as D (6 bases). Germline V gene lookup returns CDR1 SGHDN and CDR2 FVKESK. The V gene lost 3 bases and the J gene lost 10 bases, with 15 bases spanning the gap. This CDR3 region has 13 residues. CDR3 DNA: TGTGCCAGCAGCCAGCGGGACATGCTGGGAGCTTTCTTT. Encoded protein: CASSQRDMLGAFF.

This clonotype was counted between two and nine times. V is TRBV6-5 and J is TRBJ1-6; 7 nucleotides align to TRBD1. CDR3 length: 13 amino acids. Germline values: CDR1 MNHEY, CDR2 SVGAGI. With V trimmed by 6 bases and J by 8 bases, 4 bases remained unmatched. The CDR3 DNA reads TGTGCCAGCAGCCGAGACAGGGATTCACCCCTCCACTTT. Translating gives CASSRDRDSPLHF.

This clonotype showed up many times. The V and J genes are TRBV11-2 and TRBJ2-2; 10 bases fit TRBD1. Losses at the gene ends were 5 bases for V and 6 bases for J; bases not matched to a gene: 12. Germline CDR1 is SGHAT and CDR2 is FQNNGV. This CDR3 contains 17 residues. The CDR3 loop reads CASSLRAGTGVSGELFF. Here the CDR3 DNA reads TGTGCCAGCAGCCTCAGGGCCGGGACAGGGGTTTCCGGGGAGCTGTTTTTT.